This TCR beta chain was retrieved from a study of early T cells in non-severe SARS-CoV-2 infection. Study as a whole: Sequencing used unsorted whole-blood bulk RNA, so chains lack pairing. Findings and limits, study-wide: VDJdb-based annotation leaned toward anti-spike CD8 responses and missed private and CD4 specificities.

Unique molecular identifiers were affixed to single, distinct cDNA molecules. TCRdb re-derived calls from the 5' RACE reads in MiXCR, one entry per CDR3 protein. The sample holds around 82,000 distinct CDR3 sequences, 10% to 12% seen once. For this clonotype: Its antigen remains unidentified. At one end, the junction sequence differs from germline, possibly due to a read error.

The sequenced material came from whole blood. The receptor comes from an adult who was a healthcare worker with PCR-confirmed SARS-CoV-2 infection or an uninfected control (not recorded which).

The CDR3 bases are TGCGCCAGCAGCTTGGCCGGGATGGTCTACGAGCAGAACTTC. It yields the protein CASSLAGMVYEQNF. This sequence joins TRBV5-1 and TRBJ2-7; a weak D match, TRBD2 (5 bases). The germline V gene encodes CDR1 SGHRS and CDR2 YFSETQ. This CDR3 has 14 residues.